This TCR beta chain was recorded in a study of response to subunit inactivated influenza vaccine. TCRdb called the RT-PCR reads again in MiXCR, with one record for every CDR3 protein. Of around 520,000 distinct CDR3 sequences detected, over 25% appear once; the ten largest clones hold under 2.5%. This clonotype has more than one count but fewer than ten. Germline loops: CDR1 SGHTA, CDR2 FQGNSA. CDR3 length: 15 amino acids. The ends were cut back, 5 bases at V and 2 bases at J, with 12 bases in the middle. The chain carries TRBV7-2 and TRBJ2-2; no definite D call. Sequenced material: CD4+ T cells sorted from PBMCs, taken about 5 days after vaccination. The source of this sequence is a man aged 50 to 60 who received an inactivated influenza vaccine. In DNA form, the CDR3 reads TGTGCCAGCAGCATAGACCTAACTAACACCGGGGAGCTGTTTTTT. Amino acids: CASSIDLTNTGELFF.